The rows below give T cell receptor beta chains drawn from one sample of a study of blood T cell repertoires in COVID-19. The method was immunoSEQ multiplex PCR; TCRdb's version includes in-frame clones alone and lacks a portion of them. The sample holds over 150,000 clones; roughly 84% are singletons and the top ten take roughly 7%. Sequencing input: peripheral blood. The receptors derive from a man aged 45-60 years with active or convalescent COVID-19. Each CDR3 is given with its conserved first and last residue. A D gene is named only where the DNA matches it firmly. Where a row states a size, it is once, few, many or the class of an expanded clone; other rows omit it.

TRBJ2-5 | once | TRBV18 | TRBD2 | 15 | TGTGCCAGCTCACCAGGGACTAGCGGGGAAGAGACCCAGTACTTC | CASSPGTSGEETQYF
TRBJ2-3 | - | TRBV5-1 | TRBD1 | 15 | TGCGCCAGCAGCTTGGGACAGGGGAGCGCAGATACGCAGTATTTT | CASSLGQGSADTQYF
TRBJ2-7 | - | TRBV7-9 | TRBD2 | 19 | TGTGCCAGCAGCTCGCCCGGGGGGGGTCGGACTGGGACTCAATACGAGCAGTACTTC | CASSSPGGGRTGTQYEQYF
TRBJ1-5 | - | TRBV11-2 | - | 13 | TGTGCCAGCAGCAGGGGTAGCAATCAGCCCCAGCATTTT | CASSRGSNQPQHF
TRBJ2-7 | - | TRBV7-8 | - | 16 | TGTGCCAGCAGCTTCGTTATGGCAGCGAGCTCCTACGAGCAGTACTTC | CASSFVMAASSYEQYF
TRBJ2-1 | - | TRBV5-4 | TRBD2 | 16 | TGTGCCAGCAGCCGCCCTAAAGCGGGGATCTACAATGAGCAGTTCTTC | CASSRPKAGIYNEQFF
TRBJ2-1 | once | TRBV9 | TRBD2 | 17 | TGTGCCAGCAGCGTAGGTGGGAGCGGGGGGGCCAACAATGAGCAGTTCTTC | CASSVGGSGGANNEQFF
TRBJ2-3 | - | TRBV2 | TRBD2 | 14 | TGTGCCAGCAAAGCGGGAGCGGGCACAGATACGCAGTATTTT | CASKAGAGTDTQYF
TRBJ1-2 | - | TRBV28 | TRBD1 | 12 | TGTGCCAGCAGTGACAGGGGGTATGGCTACACCTTC | CASSDRGYGYTF
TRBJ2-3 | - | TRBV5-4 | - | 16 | TGTGCCAGCAGCTTAGGGGCAGGGGTTACCACAGATACGCAGTATTTT | CASSLGAGVTTDTQYF
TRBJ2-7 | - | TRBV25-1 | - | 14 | TGTGCCAGCAGTGACGGCCAGGGTTCCTACGAGCAGTACTTC | CASSDGQGSYEQYF
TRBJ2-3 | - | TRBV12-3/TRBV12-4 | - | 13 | TGTGCCAGCAGTTTACTAGATACAGATACGCAGTATTTT | CASSLLDTDTQYF
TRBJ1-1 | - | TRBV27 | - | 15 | TGTGCCAGCACCGTGGGCTTGGGGGGTATCACTGAAGCTTTCTTT | CASTVGLGGITEAFF
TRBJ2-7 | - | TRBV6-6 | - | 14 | TGTGCCAGCAGACCCCCGGGGGAAAGGGTAGAGCAGTACTTC | CASRPPGERVEQYF
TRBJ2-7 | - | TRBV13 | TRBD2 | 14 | TGTGCCAGCAGCTTACGCGGGGGACCGTACGAGCAGTACTTC | CASSLRGGPYEQYF
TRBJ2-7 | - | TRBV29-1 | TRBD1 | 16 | TGCAGCGTTGAAGACCGGGACAGGGGGCAGATAGGCGAGCAGTACTTC | CSVEDRDRGQIGEQYF
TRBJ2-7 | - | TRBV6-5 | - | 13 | TGTGCCAGCAGTTACTCGACCAGGGACGAGCAGTACTTC | CASSYSTRDEQYF